Sequencing of this TCR beta chain was carried out in a study of CD8 T cells in ankylosing spondylitis (dated by TCRdb to about 2017). As for the study more broadly: The study profiled T cell receptor beta repertoires in healthy donors and ankylosing spondylitis patients to find disease-linked TCR variants. The full study cohort was made up of about 25 ankylosing spondylitis patients and around 100 healthy donors. Peripheral blood was sampled, and synovial fluid was additionally collected from ankylosing spondylitis patients. General findings and caveats noted by the study authors: A TCR beta motif made up of several highly homologous amino acid variants appeared to be characteristic of blood from ankylosing spondylitis patients. The disease-linked clones were reported to be significantly enriched in matched synovial fluid samples from ankylosing spondylitis patients. The disease-linked clones had a CD8+ phenotype and were found at relatively low frequencies in peripheral blood. Some of the motif variants had been reported before in the synovial fluid and blood of reactive arthritis patients, a finding that suggests common disease-initiation mechanisms.

This clonotype was detected ten times or more. Its target antigen remains unknown. There are no base qualities to consult, and no much larger clone falls within one base. The sample was run on an Illumina HiSeq 2500. Quantitative 5'-RACE with molecular barcodes was used to prepare TCR beta libraries. The original methods were these. Disease-linked TCR variants were identified with a new computational method built on a probabilistic model of VDJ rearrangement. Through fastp at Q25 and MiXCR, TCRdb rebuilt clones from the public reads, retaining in-frame beta chains. Each entry merges the rows of one CDR3 protein and shows their most common DNA and genes. None of the V and J calls come from the authors' own analysis; TCRdb made them. The sample includes a few hundred thousand distinct CDR3 sequences, with roughly 10% observed a single time. The top ten clones comprise less than 7% of the sample. V sheds 9 bases and J sheds 6 bases, leaving 16 bases between their ends. As encoded in the germline V gene, CDR1 is KGHDR while CDR2 is SFDVKD. Reading from cysteine to phenylalanine, the CDR3 counts 14 amino acids. Only the CDR3 DNA stays, 42 bases, in frame from base 1.

This chain is built from TRBV24-1 and TRBJ2-2, with the D gene not confidently named. Sequenced: blood, either unsorted or a sorted T cell fraction (not recorded which). The source is a male donor with ankylosing spondylitis or in good health (not recorded which). The CDR3 in this case is CATSRTALAGELFF. The nucleotides are TGTGCCACCTCCAGGACGGCCCTTGCCGGGGAGCTGTTTTTT.